The rows below give T cell receptor beta chains drawn from one sample of a study of Ad26.COV2.S vaccination and SARS-CoV-2 variants. The assay was immunoSEQ multiplex PCR, and TCRdb's table has in-frame clones only and misses some. The data show about 350,000 clones, 88% seen once. Sequencing used peripheral blood, obtained in a trial of Ad26.COV2.S vaccine versus placebo. These receptors were obtained from a person aged 18-60 years who received the Ad26.COV2.S COVID-19 vaccine or a placebo. Each CDR3 is given with its conserved first and last residue. D genes are given only for firm matches.

>TRBJ2-2|15|NA|TRBV7-2
CASSKGTVNTGELFF
>TRBJ1-6|14|TRBD1|TRBV6-2/TRBV6-3
CASSLRDRDSPLHF
>TRBJ2-1|16|NA|TRBV5-4
CASSLGGFTSYNEQFF
>TRBJ1-6|15|NA|TRBV9
CASSEGRTRNSPLHF
>TRBJ2-2|15|NA|TRBV19
CACTSFITDTGELFF
>TRBJ2-1|15|TRBD2|TRBV24-1
CATSDPREFDNEQFF
>TRBJ1-2|12|NA|TRBV3-1/TRBV3-2
CASRGDTYGYTF
>TRBJ1-2|16|TRBD1|TRBV9
CASSPTGQGSIYGYTF
>TRBJ1-5|14|TRBD1|TRBV7-3
CASSPDRKHQPQHF
>TRBJ2-3|16|TRBD2|TRBV12-5
CASGLPWTSGTDTQYF
>TRBJ1-2|13|NA|TRBV6-5
CASSPRGPGGYTF
>TRBJ1-5|14|NA|TRBV12-5
CASGPSGGNQPQHF
>TRBJ1-1|14|NA|TRBV4-3
CASSQDRWVTEAFF
>TRBJ1-3|15|TRBD1|TRBV18
CASSLGQGAGNTIYF
>TRBJ2-3|16|TRBD1|TRBV5-1
CASSPTGGGFTDTQYF
>TRBJ2-7|16|TRBD2|TRBV2
CASSEAQAGGSYEQYF
>TRBJ1-1|20|TRBD1|TRBV4-1
CASSPPEPFLGRQGNTEAFF
>TRBJ1-1|16|TRBD1|TRBV19
CASGQGARGLYTEAFF
>TRBJ1-5|13|NA|TRBV29-1
CSVARGDNQPQHF
>TRBJ2-3|17|TRBD1|TRBV4-2
CASSQLTGALSTDTQYF
>TRBJ2-1|13|TRBD1|TRBV7-9
CASGTDAYNEQFF
>TRBJ2-7|12|NA|TRBV7-9
CASSLTGYEQYF
>TRBJ1-3|15|NA|TRBV7-8
CASSLVGGSGNTIYF
>TRBJ1-2|14|TRBD1|TRBV4-3
CASSQQTGNYGYTF
>TRBJ2-7|14|NA|TRBV5-6
CASSLTMRAYEQYF
>TRBJ2-7|14|TRBD1|TRBV6-5
CASRDRAMPYEQYF
>TRBJ2-7|12|NA|TRBV19
CASGDMSYEQYF
>TRBJ2-1|16|NA|TRBV7-2
CASSLSGQSSYNEQFF
>TRBJ1-6|15|NA|TRBV24-1
CATRSGKLYNSPLHF
>TRBJ2-1|14|NA|TRBV27
CASSPPASYNEQFF
>TRBJ2-7|14|TRBD1|TRBV5-6
CASSSTGQGYEQYF
>TRBJ2-3|15|TRBD2|TRBV5-4
CASSHSGGASDTQYF
>TRBJ2-5|14|TRBD1|TRBV28
CASSFSTGRKTQYF
>TRBJ2-1|15|NA|TRBV9
CASSVRAVAANEQFF
>TRBJ2-2|16|NA|TRBV5-4
CASSLAGSLNTGELFF
>TRBJ2-5|14|TRBD1|TRBV6-6
CASSYPGTEETQYF
>TRBJ1-6|18|NA|TRBV3-1/TRBV3-2
CASSQDFGTRSYNSPLHF
>TRBJ1-5|15|NA|TRBV2
CASSEGSYSNQPQHF
>TRBJ1-2|13|NA|TRBV7-9
CASALGGDYGYTF
>TRBJ2-7|12|NA|TRBV12-3/TRBV12-4
CASSLKGAEQYF
>TRBJ1-4|15|TRBD1|TRBV11-2
CASSLQGGWGEKLFF
>TRBJ2-5|13|TRBD2|TRBV10-3
CAIAGGSQETQYF
>TRBJ1-3|15|NA|TRBV28
CASSLRESSGNTIYF
>TRBJ2-2|16|TRBD2|TRBV11-3
CASSLRPGRGDGELFF
>TRBJ2-7|14|TRBD2|TRBV28
CAGGGALTRYEQYF
>TRBJ1-5|17|NA|TRBV3-1/TRBV3-2
CASSLSEQGASNQPQHF
>TRBJ1-1|15|TRBD1|TRBV28
CASSTWTGTNTEAFF
>TRBJ2-7|17|TRBD2|TRBV18
CASSPLAAGVSTYEQYF
>TRBJ2-3|13|NA|TRBV5-1
CASSESLADTQYF
>TRBJ2-2|15|NA|TRBV9
CASSVDVRGTGELFF
>TRBJ1-2|14|NA|TRBV3-1/TRBV3-2
CASSQDGAVYGYTF
>TRBJ2-1|15|NA|TRBV7-6
CASSLGGVQYNEQFF
>TRBJ1-3|16|NA|TRBV6-5
CASSYSMQISGNTIYF
>TRBJ1-4|12|NA|TRBV5-1
CASSLEGGKLFF